These 25 T cell receptor beta chains share one sample of origin, sequenced in a study of CXCR3-negative and CXCR3-positive naive CD8 T cells. The libraries of TRB cDNA were constructed through 5' RACE using UMI labels. No DNA is given; TCRdb re-called the 5' RACE reads and lists each CDR3 protein once. The listing records around 26,000 distinct CDR3 sequences. Sequencing input: naive CXCR3- CD8+ T cells from blood. Subset of the sample: CD45RO-CCR7+CD27+CD95- naive CD8+ T cells lacking CXCR3 (TNR3-). The receptors were gathered from a human donor in good health. Some clones in this sample may be carry-over from other donors' samples.

This chain joins TRBV19 and TRBJ2-3; TCRdb names TRBD2, which stays unverified in the absence of DNA. The V gene's germline CDR1 is LNHDA and CDR2 SQIVND (reference sequence). The CDR3 is 16 residues long. The CDR3 is CASSINAGGSEDTQYF.

The chain employs TRBV6-1 and TRBJ2-5; TCRdb reports TRBD1, a call that lacks DNA to check it against. The CDR3 length is 17 residues. The germline V gene has CDR1 MNHNS and CDR2 SASEGT. The CDR3 protein is CASSEEVTGGYRETQYF.

This chain links TRBV5-6 with TRBJ2-3; TCRdb's D gene call, TRBD2, goes unchecked for lack of DNA. CDR1 and CDR2 (germline): SGHDT, YYEEEE. The length of the CDR3 is 16 residues. The CDR3 spells CASTRGLPLSTDTQYF.

V and J are TRBV12-3 or TRBV12-4 and TRBJ2-1; there is no DNA to check the TCRdb D call of TRBD1. This CDR3 has 14 amino acids. The CDR3 region is CASLWRGAHNEQFF.

The J gene is TRBJ2-1, the V gene TRBV13. CDR1 is PRHDT and CDR2 is FYEKMQ in the germline V gene (reference sequence). The CDR3 consists of 13 residues. The CDR3: CASSPPPYNEQFF.

V usage is TRBV28 and J usage is TRBJ2-7; checking the TCRdb D call of TRBD2 is not possible without DNA. The CDR3 has 16 amino acids. CDR1 MDHEN and CDR2 SYDVKM come from the germline V gene. The CDR3 loop is CASSLGSGLAGGEQYF. The complete variable domain, with remaining parts taken from reference TRBV28 and TRBJ2-7, reads DVKVTQSSRYLVKRTGEKVFLECVQDMDHENMFWYRQDPGLGLRLIYFSYDVKMKEKGDIPEGYSVSREKKERFSLILESASTNQTSMYLCASSLGSGLAGGEQYFGPGTRLTVT.

This chain links TRBV5-1 with TRBJ2-7. Germline V gene lookup returns CDR1 SGHRS and CDR2 YFSETQ. The length of the CDR3 is 15 residues. The CDR3 is CASSLGETDMGEQYF.

The J gene is TRBJ2-3, the V gene TRBV2. Germline V gene data show CDR1 as SNHLY and CDR2 as FYNNEI. The CDR3 spans 13 residues. The CDR3 sequence is CASSESAADTQYF.

The rearrangement joins TRBV29-1 to TRBJ1-2. CDR1 and CDR2 (germline): SQVTM, ANQGSEA. This CDR3 region has 12 residues. CDR3 loop: CSVVGINYGYTF. The full variable domain, with the rest looked up from reference TRBV29-1 and TRBJ1-2, is SAVISQKPSRDICQRGTSLTIQCQVDSQVTMMFWYRQQPGQSLTLIATANQGSEATYESGFVIDKFPISRPNLTFSTLTVSNMSPEDSSIYLCSVVGINYGYTFGSGTRLTVV.

This chain joins TRBV25-1 and TRBJ2-7. The CDR3 is 11 residues long. Germline values: CDR1 MGHDK, CDR2 SYGVNS. The CDR3 region is CASSSSGEQYF.

This chain connects TRBV12-2 to TRBJ2-7. TRBV12-2 constitutes a pseudogene. The CDR3 is made up of 14 amino acids. The chain's CDR3 is CASRLEGKSYEQYF.

This chain connects TRBV4-3 to TRBJ2-3; TCRdb designates TRBD1, a call that cannot be tested without DNA. Per germline, CDR1 LGHNA and CDR2 YSLEER. The CDR3 runs to 14 residues. The CDR3 spells CASSLSGGGDTQYF.

The chain has TRBV27 and TRBJ2-1; no DNA is available, so the TRBD2 call from TCRdb remains unchecked. Germline values: CDR1 MNHEY, CDR2 SMNVEV (reference sequence). The CDR3 contains 12 residues. This chain's CDR3 is CASGTNYNEQFF.

This sequence joins TRBV29-1 and TRBJ1-2; checking the TCRdb D call of TRBD1 is not possible without DNA. The CDR3 has 13 amino acids. CDR1 and CDR2 (germline): SQVTM, ANQGSEA. The CDR3 here is CSVGPEGFYGYTF.

The chain has TRBV29-1 and TRBJ2-7. CDR3 length: 12 amino acids. Germline V lookup: CDR1 SQVTM, CDR2 ANQGSEA. Here the CDR3 reads CSVQGVSYEQYF.

V and J are TRBV25-1 and TRBJ2-1. CDR1 and CDR2 (germline): MGHDK, SYGVNS. The CDR3 runs to 19 residues. The CDR3 loop reads CASSFYICSAQIEGNEQFF.

The chain combines TRBV12-3 or TRBV12-4 with TRBJ2-7. The CDR3 has 11 residues. The chain's CDR3 is CASNQMGELYF.

V and J are TRBV7-8 and TRBJ2-3; TCRdb lists TRBD2, though no DNA is available to test this call. Germline V gene lookup returns CDR1 SGHVS and CDR2 FQNEAQ. There are 15 residues in the CDR3. The CDR3 is CASSLIQGPTDTQYF.

The chain carries TRBV7-9 and TRBJ1-2; TCRdb reports TRBD1, a call that lacks DNA to check it against. Germline V gene lookup returns CDR1 SEHNR and CDR2 FQNEAQ (reference sequence). This CDR3 contains 14 residues. Here the CDR3 reads CASSAGQETYGYTF. Full variable domain (missing parts from reference TRBV7-9 and TRBJ1-2): DTGVSQNPRHKITKRGQNVTFRCDPISEHNRLYWYRQTLGQGPEFLTYFQNEAQLEKSRLLSDRFSAERPKGSFSTLEIQRTEQGDSAMYLCASSAGQETYGYTFGSGTRLTVV.

The rearrangement uses TRBV7-2 and TRBJ2-1; the D gene TCRdb calls, TRBD1, cannot be checked with no DNA. CDR3 size: 14 residues. The germline V gene has CDR1 SGHTA and CDR2 FQGNSA. CDR3 protein: CASSPGYSYNEQFF. Based on the CDR3 plus reference TRBV7-2 and TRBJ2-1, the full variable domain is GAGVSQSPSNKVTEKGKDVELRCDPISGHTALYWYRQSLGQGLEFLIYFQGNSAPDKSGLPSDRFSAERTGGSVSTLTIQRTQQEDSAVYLCASSPGYSYNEQFFGPGTRLTVL.

The V gene is TRBV4-2, the J gene TRBJ2-7. This CDR3 spans 13 amino acids. Germline V gene sequence: CDR1 LGHNA, CDR2 YNFKEQ. Here the CDR3 reads CASSQGVSYEQYF.

This chain joins TRBV20-1 and TRBJ2-3; TCRdb selects TRBD1, and the lack of DNA leaves this call unchecked. CDR3 length equals 14 residues. CDR1 and CDR2 (germline): DFQATT, SNEGSKA (reference sequence). CDR3 protein: CSARNWDRTDTQYF.

The genes are TRBV20-1 and TRBJ2-3; TCRdb's D call, TRBD2, is unchecked because there is no DNA. Germline V gene lookup returns CDR1 DFQATT and CDR2 SNEGSKA (reference sequence). The CDR3 sequence is 16 residues long. CDR3 protein: CSANPGLEEIEDTQYF.

The J gene is TRBJ2-7, the V gene TRBV27; TCRdb's D call, TRBD1, is unchecked because there is no DNA. This CDR3 has 13 amino acids. Germline CDR1 MNHEY, CDR2 SMNVEV (reference sequence). The CDR3 sequence: CASRLTGDDEQYF.

The chain is built from TRBV10-3 and TRBJ1-2; TCRdb picks TRBD1, but there is no DNA to check that call. Per germline, CDR1 ENHRY and CDR2 SYGVKD. The CDR3 contains 13 residues. The CDR3 reads CAIRTGTGIGYTF.